This T cell receptor beta chain was profiled in a study of T cell responses to AZD1222 COVID-19 vaccine (dated by TCRdb to the early 2020s). Regarding the research as a whole: AZD1222 recipients with second doses at about 4 weeks or about 12 weeks were pooled, because spike-specific TCR depth and breadth did not differ between schedules. Enrollment into the trials was organized by age into subgroups of 18-55, 56-69 and 70-plus years, and those subgroups contained roughly 150, 30 and 60 TCR-sequenced participants, respectively. A total of 230 to 250 trial participants underwent TCR sequencing, of whom 200 to 220 had received two doses of AZD1222 and some 25 had received two doses of the MenACWY control vaccine. Broader findings and caveats from the paper: The 56-69-year group was small, and its depth increase did not reach significance, likely because of low power. Only six AZD1222 recipients were SARS-CoV-2 seropositive at baseline, limiting conclusions about previously exposed vaccinees. Reportedly, close to half of the unique spike-specific TCRs recognized epitopes lying outside the regions that are mutated in the B.1.351 and B.1.1.7 variants. Most participants were white British and females outnumbered males, and the authors suggested that clonal diversity may have been underestimated. CD4 TCRs associated with the vaccine covered the entire spike protein, and the dominant responses were in regions 160-218 and 743-854. Because no samples from the day 14 peak response were available, repertoires could be characterized only after the peak T cell response. After two AZD1222 doses, spike-specific TCR breadth and depth were significantly higher than at day 0 and than in MenACWY recipients.

CDR1 KGHSH and CDR2 LQKENI were looked up in the germline V gene. Measured from the cysteine to the phenylalanine, the CDR3 is 11 residues long. Only CDR3 DNA is held: 33 bases, read in frame from base 1. V was cut back by 3 bases and J by 11 bases, leaving a gap of 10 bases between them. The time point label on this specimen signifies: baseline before first vaccination. Vaccinee samples were obtained from the UK trials COV001 and COV002, which included a single-blind randomized controlled phase 2/3 trial of AZD1222 (ChAdOx1 nCoV-19) in healthy adults. For TCRbeta chain sequencing, PBMC samples from trial participants were taken at day 0 and at day 28 after the second dose. In the case of this clone: This receptor's antigen is unknown. One base away there is no much larger clone; base qualities are not given.

The CDR3 regions of human TCRbeta chains were analyzed by immunosequencing. The study's own analysis went as follows. Repertoire TCRs were matched against a reference library of SARS-CoV-2-specific TCRs generated with the MIRA antigen-specificity platform. Breadth was defined as the fraction of unique TCRs that were SARS-CoV-2-associated. Depth was defined as the fraction of total T cells that were SARS-CoV-2-associated. Using the MIRA data, each spike-specific TCR was mapped to the spike region that the TCR reacts to and placed in a CD4 or CD8 class. Log10-transformed breadth and depth values were compared by one-way ANOVA with Sidak's multiple comparisons tests. TCRdb limited this immuneACCESS table to in-frame rearrangements with V and J called. A share of clones is missing; checked studies link under half to unresolved V genes, and the rest is unexplained. V, J and clone size were drawn from that table, and D and trimming were deduced from the DNA. The sample records about 140,000 clones, around 90% of which are singletons. The ten top clones hold just over 5.5% of the sample.

The chain is made from TRBV18 and TRBJ1-1; the D gene assignment is ambiguous. The receptor's source is an adult in good health. Source: peripheral blood, taken on day 0 of AZD1222 vaccination. The bases are TGTGCCAGCTCACCGCAGATCATGGCTTTCTTT. This translates into CASSPQIMAFF.